Below, 24 T cell receptor beta chains from the same sample are listed, as sequenced in a study of blood T cell repertoires in COVID-19. Data came from immunoSEQ multiplex PCR; TCRdb stores just in-frame clones and leaves some out. The data show 150,000 or so clones, approximately 85% seen once. The sequencing sample was made of peripheral blood. The receptors shown here come from a man aged 60-69 years with COVID-19, enrolled during active disease.

About this clone itself: Other DNA sequences in this specimen translate into the identical CDR3. The chain recombines TRBV5-1 with TRBJ2-7, with D possibly matching TRBD2 (6 bases). The germline CDR1 and CDR2 sequences are SGHRS and YFSETQ. This CDR3 contains 12 residues. Trimming removed 0 bases at V and 7 bases at J, with 8 bases between. The CDR3 DNA reads TGCGCCAGCAGCTTGGACCGGGGGGAGCAGTACTTC. This translates into CASSLDRGEQYF.

With regard to this clone: The identical CDR3 is also encoded by other nucleotide sequences in the sample. CDR3 sequence: CASKDFTDTQYF. The DNA for the CDR3 is TGTGCCTCAAAGGACTTTACAGATACGCAGTATTTT. The chain uses TRBV19 and TRBJ2-3; tentative D call: TRBD2 (5 bases). Trimming cost V 11 bases and J 3 bases, with 12 bases left between them. There are 12 residues in the CDR3. The germline V gene encodes CDR1 LNHDA and CDR2 SQIVND (reference sequence).

V usage is TRBV7-9 and J usage is TRBJ1-1; D uncertain. Germline loops: CDR1 SEHNR, CDR2 FQNEAQ (reference sequence). Deletions cut 3 bases from V and 5 bases from J, with 4 bases between. The CDR3 extends over 11 amino acids. This CDR3 reads CASSLRTEAFF. CDR3 DNA sequence: TGTGCCAGCAGCTTGCGGACTGAAGCTTTCTTT. Supplemented by reference TRBV7-9 and TRBJ1-1, the full variable domain reads DTGVSQNPRHKITKRGQNVTFRCDPISEHNRLYWYRQTLGQGPEFLTYFQNEAQLEKSRLLSDRFSAERPKGSFSTLEIQRTEQGDSAMYLCASSLRTEAFFGQGTRLTVV.

V usage is TRBV18 and J usage is TRBJ2-5; the match to TRBD1 covers 9 bases. The CDR3 sequence is 14 residues long. After removal of 5 bases from V and 6 bases from J, the junction contained 7 bases not matched to a gene. The germline V gene has CDR1 KGHSH and CDR2 LQKENI. CDR3 coding DNA: TGTGCCAGCTCAAACTCCGGACAGGGGCAGACCCAGTACTTC. Amino acids: CASSNSGQGQTQYF.

In its sample, this clone was seen once. The V gene is TRBV7-2, the J gene TRBJ2-2; 8 positions match TRBD2. CDR3 length: 15 residues. Germline V gene data show CDR1 as SGHTA and CDR2 as FQGNSA. V was clipped by 5 bases and J by 5 bases; unmatched bases: 7. CDR3 sequence (DNA): TGTGCCAGCAGCCCTAAAGCTAGCGGGACCGGGGAGCTGTTTTTT. Protein sequence: CASSPKASGTGELFF.

The rearrangement joins TRBV2 to TRBJ1-5; tentatively, D is TRBD1 (5 bases). The CDR3 is made up of 15 amino acids. V lost 3 bases and J lost 3, with 12 bases in between. Per the germline V gene, CDR1 is SNHLY and CDR2 is FYNNEI. The DNA for the CDR3 is TGTGCCAGCAGTGACTCCAGGGTGACCAATCAGCCCCAGCATTTT. The encoded protein is CASSDSRVTNQPQHF.

This clone was detected once. The chain joins TRBV11-3 to TRBJ1-2; TRBD1 aligns across 7 bases. The CDR3 is made up of 15 amino acids. Germline loops: CDR1 SGHNT, CDR2 YENEEA. Trimming removed 2 bases from V and 4 bases from J; junction bases left unmatched: 7. CDR3 in DNA: TGTGCCAGCAGCTTATCAGGGGGTGAAACCTATGGCTACACCTTC. Translated, it gives CASSLSGGETYGYTF.

The chain joins TRBV5-1 to TRBJ1-6, with a weak D call TRBD1 (6 bases). Germline V gene data show CDR1 as SGHRS and CDR2 as YFSETQ. V was pared by 0 bases and J by 5 bases, with 6 bases between. The CDR3 has 14 residues. CDR3 region: CASSLGQDNSPLHF. The CDR3 region has the DNA TGCGCCAGCAGCTTGGGACAGGATAATTCACCCCTCCACTTT.

This sequence joins TRBV6-4 and TRBJ2-1, with TRBD1 matching over 12 bases. CDR1 is MRHNA and CDR2 is SNTAGT in the germline V gene. The CDR3 is made up of 13 amino acids. The V gene end was trimmed by 5 bases and the J gene end by 13 bases; junction bases not matched to a gene: 6. This CDR3 reads CASSPLGTGGQFF. Written as DNA, the CDR3 is TGTGCCAGCAGTCCGTTGGGGACAGGGGGCCAGTTCTTC.

This chain uses TRBV20-1 with TRBJ1-4; D is uncertain. V was trimmed by 3 bases and J by 8 bases, leaving 7 bases between them. The CDR3 length is 11 residues. CDR1 DFQATT and CDR2 SNEGSKA come from the germline V gene (reference sequence). This chain's CDR3 is CSASFVEKLFF. CDR3 nucleotide sequence: TGCAGTGCTAGTTTCGTCGAAAAACTGTTTTTT.

The chain recombines TRBV11-3 with TRBJ2-1; 9 bases map to TRBD1. Germline CDR1 is SGHNT and CDR2 is YENEEA. This CDR3 has 13 amino acids. The V gene end was trimmed by 5 bases and the J gene end by 9 bases; junction bases not matched to a gene: 5. The CDR3 nucleotides read TGTGCCAGCAGCATGACAGGGGGTGTTGAGCAGTTCTTC. Encoded protein: CASSMTGGVEQFF.

The gene calls are TRBV18 and TRBJ1-5, with D hard to call. CDR1 KGHSH and CDR2 LQKENI come from the germline V gene. This CDR3 region has 14 residues. Trimming removed 2 bases from V and 7 bases from J, with 12 bases in between. The chain's CDR3 is CASSPGQTGQPQHF. CDR3 nucleotide sequence: TGTGCCAGCTCACCAGGGCAAACGGGGCAGCCCCAGCATTTT.

The rearrangement links TRBV19 to TRBJ2-3; 8 nucleotides align to TRBD2. CDR1 is LNHDA and CDR2 is SQIVND in the germline V gene (reference sequence). This CDR3 has 16 amino acids. J was trimmed by 3 bases and V by 5 bases; bases with no gene match: 10. The CDR3 reads CASSPEGTRPTDTQYF. Written as DNA, the CDR3 is TGTGCCAGTAGTCCGGAAGGGACTAGACCAACAGATACGCAGTATTTT.

The rearrangement links TRBV11-2 to TRBJ2-1; 8 nucleotides agree with TRBD1. The V gene end was trimmed by 4 bases and the J gene end by 1 base; junction bases not matched to a gene: 9. The V gene's germline CDR1 is SGHAT and CDR2 FQNNGV. The CDR3 contains 17 residues. The CDR3 DNA reads TGTGCCAGCAGCTACGTATCGACAGGGGTATCCTACAATGAGCAGTTCTTC. Translated, it gives CASSYVSTGVSYNEQFF.

This chain joins TRBV27 and TRBJ2-7; D is possibly TRBD2 (6 bases). This CDR3 is built from 12 residues. Trimming left V 6 bases short and J 3 bases short, with 9 bases between. In germline, CDR1 is MNHEY, CDR2 SMNVEV (reference sequence). CDR3: CASRSGGYEQYF. The CDR3 nucleotides are TGTGCCAGCAGGTCCGGGGGCTACGAGCAGTACTTC.

CDR3 bases: TGTGCCAGCAGCCCCAGGGGACTAGCGGTGGAGGGTCGCGAGCAGTACTTC. Translated, it gives CASSPRGLAVEGREQYF. V gene TRBV27 combines with J gene TRBJ2-7, with 11 bases identical to TRBD2. V lost 6 bases and J lost 6; bases outside the gene matches: 16. This CDR3 has 17 residues. Germline V lookup: CDR1 MNHEY, CDR2 SMNVEV (reference sequence).

The chain links TRBV9 to TRBJ1-2; tentative D call: TRBD1 (5 bases). V shed 3 bases and J shed 7 bases, with 16 bases lying between them. CDR1 is SGDLS and CDR2 is YYNGEE in the germline V gene. The length of the CDR3 is 14 residues. The CDR3 sequence is CASSEDTNRIGYTF. The CDR3 DNA is TGTGCCAGCAGCGAGGACACGAATCGTATTGGCTACACCTTC.

This clone was recorded a few times. The rearrangement joins TRBV6-5 to TRBJ1-1; D not resolved. This CDR3 has 14 amino acids. Germline assignment: CDR1 MNHEY and CDR2 SVGAGI. Trimming removed 4 bases at V and 0 bases at J, with 9 bases between. CDR3: CASSSSKLNTEAFF. CDR3 nucleotide sequence: TGTGCCAGCAGTTCGTCGAAGCTGAACACTGAAGCTTTCTTT.

The chain carries TRBV6-6 and TRBJ2-1, with 8 nucleotides matching TRBD2. Trimming cost V 5 bases and J 0 bases; bases outside gene matches: 3. Germline V gives CDR1 MNHNY, CDR2 SVGAGI (reference sequence). The CDR3 covers 15 residues. The chain's CDR3 is CASSKAGDSYNEQFF. The CDR3 nucleotides read TGTGCCAGCAGTAAAGCGGGGGACTCCTACAATGAGCAGTTCTTC.

This clone came up once. The chain employs TRBV24-1 and TRBJ1-5; unclear D gene. The ends were cut back, 5 bases at V and 4 bases at J, with 8 bases in the middle. Germline values: CDR1 KGHDR, CDR2 SFDVKD. This CDR3 comprises 13 residues. CDR3 DNA: TGTGCCACCAGTGCAGCGGGAAATCAGCCCCAGCATTTT. Encoded protein: CATSAAGNQPQHF.

The gene calls are TRBV27 and TRBJ1-2; D unclear. Per the germline V gene, CDR1 is MNHEY and CDR2 is SMNVEV (reference sequence). Between the trimmed V and J ends, which lost 8 bases and 5 bases, there was a span of 18 bases. This CDR3 has 14 residues. CDR3 in amino acids: CASGPPRPVYGYTF. In DNA form, the CDR3 reads TGTGCCAGCGGCCCGCCTAGGCCGGTTTATGGCTACACCTTC.

This chain connects TRBV19 to TRBJ2-1, with D perhaps matching TRBD1 (6 bases). Per germline, CDR1 LNHDA and CDR2 SQIVND (reference sequence). Trimming left V 6 bases short and J 12 bases short, with 18 bases between. This CDR3 is built from 13 residues. DNA of the CDR3: TGTGCCAGTAGCACAACAGAGGGACACTTGCAGTTCTTC. Its protein product is CASSTTEGHLQFF.

The chain combines TRBV10-3 with TRBJ1-6; D possibly corresponds to TRBD1 (6 bases). Deletions cut 4 bases from V and 7 bases from J, with 11 bases between. The V gene's germline CDR1 is ENHRY and CDR2 SYGVKD. This CDR3 is built from 14 residues. This CDR3 is CAISGQEANSPLHF. DNA for the CDR3: TGTGCCATCAGTGGACAGGAAGCAAATTCACCCCTCCACTTT.

This chain's CDR3 is CASTAGQNNSPLHF. CDR3 sequence (DNA): TGTGCCAGCACCGCGGGACAGAATAATTCACCCCTCCACTTT. This chain uses TRBV28 with TRBJ1-6; TRBD1 aligns across 7 bases. The J segment lost 5 bases and the V segment lost 7 bases, leaving 5 bases of the junction unmatched. Germline CDR1 is MDHEN and CDR2 is SYDVKM. There are 14 residues in the CDR3.